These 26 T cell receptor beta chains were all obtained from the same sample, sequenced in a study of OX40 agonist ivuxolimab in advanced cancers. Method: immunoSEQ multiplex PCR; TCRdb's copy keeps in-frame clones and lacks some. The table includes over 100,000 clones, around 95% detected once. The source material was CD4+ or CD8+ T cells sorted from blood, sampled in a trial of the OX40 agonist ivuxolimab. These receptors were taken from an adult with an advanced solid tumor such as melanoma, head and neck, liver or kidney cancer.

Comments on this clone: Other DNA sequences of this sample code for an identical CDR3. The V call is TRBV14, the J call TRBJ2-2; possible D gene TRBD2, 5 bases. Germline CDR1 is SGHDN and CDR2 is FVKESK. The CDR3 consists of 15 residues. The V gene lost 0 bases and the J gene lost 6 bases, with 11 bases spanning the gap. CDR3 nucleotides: TGTGCCAGCAGCCAAGAGGGTCGAGGGCCCGGGGAGCTGTTTTTT. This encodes CASSQEGRGPGELFF.

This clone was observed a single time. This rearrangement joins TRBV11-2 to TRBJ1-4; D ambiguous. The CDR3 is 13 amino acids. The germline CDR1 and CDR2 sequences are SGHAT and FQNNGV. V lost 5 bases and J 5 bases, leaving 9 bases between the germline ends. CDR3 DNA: TGTGCCAGCAGCCGGACCTACAATGAAAAACTGTTTTTT. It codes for CASSRTYNEKLFF.

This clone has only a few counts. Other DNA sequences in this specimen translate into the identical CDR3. CDR3 loop: CASSVGQGTEAFF. In DNA, the CDR3 is TGTGCCAGCAGCGTAGGCCAGGGGACTGAAGCTTTCTTT. The chain carries TRBV9 and TRBJ1-1; possible D gene TRBD1, 6 bases. The germline CDR1 and CDR2 sequences are SGDLS and YYNGEE. The V end lost 0 bases, the J end lost 5 bases, and 8 bases lay between the germline ends. This CDR3 is 13 amino acids long. The full variable domain, its missing parts supplied by reference TRBV9 and TRBJ1-1, is DSGVTQTPKHLITATGQRVTLRCSPRSGDLSVYWYQQSLDQGLQFLIQYYNGEERAKGNILERFSAQQFPDLHSELNLSSLELGDSALYFCASSVGQGTEAFFGQGTRLTVV.

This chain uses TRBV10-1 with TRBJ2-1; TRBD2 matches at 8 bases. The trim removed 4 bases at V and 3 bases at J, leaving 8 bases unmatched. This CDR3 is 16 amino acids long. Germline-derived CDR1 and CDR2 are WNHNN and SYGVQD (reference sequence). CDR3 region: CASSAWGAGDYNEQFF. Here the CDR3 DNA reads TGCGCCAGCAGTGCTTGGGGAGCGGGGGACTACAATGAGCAGTTCTTC.

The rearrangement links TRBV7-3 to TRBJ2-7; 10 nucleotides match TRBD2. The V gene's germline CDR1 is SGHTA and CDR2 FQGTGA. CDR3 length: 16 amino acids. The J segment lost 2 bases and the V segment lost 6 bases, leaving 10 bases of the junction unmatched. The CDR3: CASRLTGTSEPYEQYF. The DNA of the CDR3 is TGTGCCAGCAGGCTCACCGGGACTAGCGAGCCCTACGAGCAGTACTTC.

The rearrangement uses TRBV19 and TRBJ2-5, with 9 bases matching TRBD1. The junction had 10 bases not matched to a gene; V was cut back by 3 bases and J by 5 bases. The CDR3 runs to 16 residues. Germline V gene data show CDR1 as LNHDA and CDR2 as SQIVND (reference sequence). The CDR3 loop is CASSILFRDRDETQYF. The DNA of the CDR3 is TGTGCCAGTAGTATCCTGTTCCGGGACAGGGATGAGACCCAGTACTTC.

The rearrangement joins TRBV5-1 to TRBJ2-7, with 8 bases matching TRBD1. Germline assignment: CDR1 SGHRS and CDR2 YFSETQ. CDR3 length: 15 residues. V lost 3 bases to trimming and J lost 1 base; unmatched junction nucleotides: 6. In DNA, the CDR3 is TGCGCCAGCAGCTCGCCGGACAGGGAGTCCTACGAGCAGTACTTC. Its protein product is CASSSPDRESYEQYF.

This CDR3 reads CASSLHTEDRPNYGYTF. CDR3 in DNA: TGCGCCAGCAGCTTGCATACTGAAGACAGGCCTAACTATGGCTACACCTTC. The chain employs TRBV5-1 and TRBJ1-2; a weak D match, TRBD1 (6 bases). Trimming took off 1 base at V and 0 bases at J, with 16 bases between the two ends. CDR1 and CDR2 from the germline V gene are SGHRS and YFSETQ. The CDR3 totals 17 residues.

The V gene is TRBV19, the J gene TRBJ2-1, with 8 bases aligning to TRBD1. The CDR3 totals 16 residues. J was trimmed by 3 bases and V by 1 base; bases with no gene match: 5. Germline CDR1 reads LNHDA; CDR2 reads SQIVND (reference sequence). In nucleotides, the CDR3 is TGTGCCAGTAGTATAGTCGGGGACAGGAACTACAATGAGCAGTTCTTC. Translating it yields CASSIVGDRNYNEQFF.

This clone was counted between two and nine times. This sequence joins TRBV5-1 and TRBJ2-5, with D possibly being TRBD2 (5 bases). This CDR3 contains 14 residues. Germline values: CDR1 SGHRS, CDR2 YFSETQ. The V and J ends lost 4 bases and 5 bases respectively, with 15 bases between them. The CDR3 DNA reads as TGCGCCAGCAGCCAAATTCGGGGTGAGGAGACCCAGTACTTC. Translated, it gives CASSQIRGEETQYF. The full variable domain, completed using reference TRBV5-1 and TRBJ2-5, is KAGVTQTPRYLIKTRGQQVTLSCSPISGHRSVSWYQQTPGQGLQFLFEYFSETQRNKGNFPGRFSGRQFSNSRSEMNVSTLELGDSALYLCASSQIRGEETQYFGPGTRLLVL.

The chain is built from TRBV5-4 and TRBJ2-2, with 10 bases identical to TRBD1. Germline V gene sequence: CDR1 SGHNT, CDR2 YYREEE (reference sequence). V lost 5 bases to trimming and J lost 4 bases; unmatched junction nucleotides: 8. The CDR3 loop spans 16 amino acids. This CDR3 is CASSQRDRGVTGELFF. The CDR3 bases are TGTGCCAGCAGTCAACGGGACAGGGGCGTCACCGGGGAGCTGTTTTTT. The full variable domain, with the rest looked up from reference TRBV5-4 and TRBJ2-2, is ETGVTQSPTHLIKTRGQQVTLRCSSQSGHNTVSWYQQALGQGPQFIFQYYREEENGRGNFPPRFSGLQFPNYSSELNVNALELDDSALYLCASSQRDRGVTGELFFGEGSRLTVL.

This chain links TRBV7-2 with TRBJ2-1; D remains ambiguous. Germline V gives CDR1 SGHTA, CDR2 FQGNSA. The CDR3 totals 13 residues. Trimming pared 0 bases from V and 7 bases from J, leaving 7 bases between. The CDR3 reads CASSLAGRNEQFF. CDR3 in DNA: TGTGCCAGCAGCTTAGCAGGAAGGAATGAGCAGTTCTTC.

The CDR3 region is CAISWDSNQPQHF. The DNA for the CDR3 is TGTGCCATCAGTTGGGACAGCAATCAGCCCCAGCATTTT. The chain combines TRBV10-3 with TRBJ1-5, with D maybe TRBD1 (5 bases). Germline V gene lookup returns CDR1 ENHRY and CDR2 SYGVKD. V gave up 5 bases and J gave up 1 base, with 6 bases separating them. CDR3 length equals 13 residues.

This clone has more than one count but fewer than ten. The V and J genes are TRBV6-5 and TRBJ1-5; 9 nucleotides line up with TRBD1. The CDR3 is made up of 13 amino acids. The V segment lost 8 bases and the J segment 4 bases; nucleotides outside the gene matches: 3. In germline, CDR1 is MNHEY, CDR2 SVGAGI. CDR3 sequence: CASGQGRNQPQHF. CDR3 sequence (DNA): TGTGCCAGCGGACAGGGGAGGAATCAGCCCCAGCATTTT.

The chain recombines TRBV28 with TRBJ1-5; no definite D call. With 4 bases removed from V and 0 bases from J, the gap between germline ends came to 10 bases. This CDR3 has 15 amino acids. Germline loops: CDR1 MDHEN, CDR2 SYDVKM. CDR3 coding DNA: TGTGCCAGCAGTTACCCATCAAATAGCAATCAGCCCCAGCATTTT. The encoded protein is CASSYPSNSNQPQHF.

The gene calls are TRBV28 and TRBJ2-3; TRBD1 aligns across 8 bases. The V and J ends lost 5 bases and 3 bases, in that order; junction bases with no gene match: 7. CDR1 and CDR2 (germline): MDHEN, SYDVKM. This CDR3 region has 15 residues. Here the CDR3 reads CASSPQGVRTDTQYF. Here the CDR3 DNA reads TGTGCCAGCAGTCCACAGGGGGTTCGGACAGATACGCAGTATTTT. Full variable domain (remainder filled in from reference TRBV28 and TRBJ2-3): DVKVTQSSRYLVKRTGEKVFLECVQDMDHENMFWYRQDPGLGLRLIYFSYDVKMKEKGDIPEGYSVSREKKERFSLILESASTNQTSMYLCASSPQGVRTDTQYFGPGTRLTVL.

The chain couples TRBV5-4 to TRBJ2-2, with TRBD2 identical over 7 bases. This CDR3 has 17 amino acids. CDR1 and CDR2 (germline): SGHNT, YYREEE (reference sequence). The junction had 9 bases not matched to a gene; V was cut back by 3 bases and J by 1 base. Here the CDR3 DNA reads TGTGCCAGCAGCTCCCGAATGACTAGCAGGAACACCGGGGAGCTGTTTTTT. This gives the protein CASSSRMTSRNTGELFF.

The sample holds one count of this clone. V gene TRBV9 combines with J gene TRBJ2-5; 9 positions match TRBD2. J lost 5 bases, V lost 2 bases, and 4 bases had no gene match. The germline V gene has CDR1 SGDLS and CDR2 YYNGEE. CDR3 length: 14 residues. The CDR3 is CASSVKAGGETQYF. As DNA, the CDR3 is TGTGCCAGCAGCGTTAAAGCGGGAGGTGAGACCCAGTACTTC.

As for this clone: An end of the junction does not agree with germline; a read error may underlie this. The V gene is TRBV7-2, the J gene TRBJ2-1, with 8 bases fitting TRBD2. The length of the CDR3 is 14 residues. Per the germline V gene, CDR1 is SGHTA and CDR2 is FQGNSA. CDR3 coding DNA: TGTGCCAGCACCTTAGGGGGGGCGGGAGGCCTCAAGTTCTTC. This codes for CASTLGGAGGLKFF.

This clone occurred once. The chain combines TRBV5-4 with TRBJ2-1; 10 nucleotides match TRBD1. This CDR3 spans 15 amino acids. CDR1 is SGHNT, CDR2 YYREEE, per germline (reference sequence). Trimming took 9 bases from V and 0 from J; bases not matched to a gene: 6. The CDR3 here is CATQTGGFSYNEQFF. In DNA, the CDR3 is TGTGCCACTCAGACAGGGGGCTTCTCCTACAATGAGCAGTTCTTC.

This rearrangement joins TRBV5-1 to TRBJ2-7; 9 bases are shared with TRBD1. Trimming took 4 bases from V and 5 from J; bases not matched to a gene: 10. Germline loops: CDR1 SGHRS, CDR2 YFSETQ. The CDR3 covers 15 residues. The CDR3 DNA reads TGCGCCAGCAGCCCTCCCGGGACAGGGCGGGACGAGCAGTACTTC. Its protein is CASSPPGTGRDEQYF.

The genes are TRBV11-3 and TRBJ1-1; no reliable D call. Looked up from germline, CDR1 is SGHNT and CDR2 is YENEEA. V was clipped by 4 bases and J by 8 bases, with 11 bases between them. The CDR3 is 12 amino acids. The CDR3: CASSSRYREAFF. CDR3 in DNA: TGTGCCAGCAGCTCGAGGTACCGCGAAGCTTTCTTT.

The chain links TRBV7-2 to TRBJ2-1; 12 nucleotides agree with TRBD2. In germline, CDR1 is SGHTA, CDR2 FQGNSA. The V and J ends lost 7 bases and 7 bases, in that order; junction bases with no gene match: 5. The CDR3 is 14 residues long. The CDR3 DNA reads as TGTGCCAGCACCGGACTAGCGGGACGAAATGAGCAGTTCTTC. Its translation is CASTGLAGRNEQFF.

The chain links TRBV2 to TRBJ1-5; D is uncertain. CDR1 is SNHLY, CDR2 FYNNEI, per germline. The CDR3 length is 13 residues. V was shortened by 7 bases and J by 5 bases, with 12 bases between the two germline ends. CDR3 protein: CASTRRWDQPQHF. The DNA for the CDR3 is TGTGCCAGCACCCGCCGGTGGGATCAGCCCCAGCATTTT.

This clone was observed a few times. In DNA, the CDR3 is TGTGCCAGCAGCCCATTTGGGGCTCCCTATGGCTACACCTTC. Amino acid sequence: CASSPFGAPYGYTF. V usage is TRBV28 and J usage is TRBJ1-2; maybe TRBD1 (5 bases). CDR1 MDHEN and CDR2 SYDVKM come from the germline V gene. Trimming shortened V by 6 bases and J by 4 bases, and 15 bases separated the two germline ends. The CDR3 is 14 residues long.

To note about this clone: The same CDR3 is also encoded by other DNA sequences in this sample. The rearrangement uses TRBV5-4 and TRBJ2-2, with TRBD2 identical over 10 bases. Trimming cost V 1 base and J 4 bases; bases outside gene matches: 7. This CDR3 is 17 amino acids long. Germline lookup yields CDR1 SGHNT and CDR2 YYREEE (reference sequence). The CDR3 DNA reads TGTGCCAGCAGCTTGATAGCGGGGGGTCGGGGCACCGGGGAGCTGTTTTTT. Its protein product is CASSLIAGGRGTGELFF.